Below, 3 T cell receptor beta chains from the same sample are listed, as sequenced in a study of blood T cell repertoires in COVID-19. Sequenced by immunoSEQ multiplex PCR; TCRdb stores in-frame clones only, minus some. The repertoire has fewer than 200,000 clones, about 74% of them found once; the top ten carry about 3%. The sequencing input was peripheral blood. The receptors come from a woman older than 75 with acute or convalescent COVID-19.

V gene TRBV2 combines with J gene TRBJ1-2; no clear D gene. CDR1 is SNHLY, CDR2 FYNNEI, per germline. V lost 8 bases and J 8 bases, leaving 18 bases between the germline ends. This CDR3 is 13 amino acids long. Here the CDR3 reads CASRTSAQRGYTF. CDR3 coding DNA: TGTGCCAGCCGAACCAGCGCTCAACGGGGCTACACCTTC.

This chain links TRBV2 with TRBJ1-5, with D perhaps TRBD1 (6 bases). V lost 4 bases to trimming and J lost 1 base, with 11 bases between them. CDR1 and CDR2 (germline): SNHLY, FYNNEI. There are 15 residues in the CDR3. For the CDR3, the DNA is TGTGCCAGCAGTGGACAGGTGGTAAGCAATCAGCCCCAGCATTTT. Translating gives CASSGQVVSNQPQHF.

CDR3: CASSPEEGFSRTGRFYGYTF. CDR3 DNA sequence: TGCGCCAGCAGCCCCGAGGAGGGGTTTTCTAGGACAGGGAGATTCTATGGCTACACCTTC. V is TRBV5-1 and J is TRBJ1-2, with 8 bases matching TRBD1. Germline V gene lookup returns CDR1 SGHRS and CDR2 YFSETQ. V shed 4 bases, J shed 4 bases, and the junction held 24 bases outside the gene matches. The CDR3 totals 20 residues.